Below, 2 T cell receptor beta chains from the same sample are listed, as sequenced in a study of T-cell reconstitution after alpha-beta-depleted transplantation in children. Molecular barcoding with unique molecular identifiers was used for the TCRbeta library. TCRdb passed the PCR reads through MiXCR, listing each CDR3 protein once. The sample lists almost 250,000 distinct CDR3 sequences; roughly 23% were seen once. The source material was PBMCs, sampled before TCRalphabeta/CD19-depleted stem cell transplant. The receptor source for this set is a girl aged 2-10 years with Fanconi anemia, due to receive a stem cell transplant.

The CDR3 is CASSPPSDQETQYF. The CDR3 DNA reads TGTGCCAGCTCACCACCTTCCGACCAAGAGACCCAGTACTTC. The chain joins TRBV18 to TRBJ2-5; no clear D. Per germline, CDR1 KGHSH and CDR2 LQKENI. The CDR3 spans 14 residues. V gave up 0 bases and J gave up 0 bases, with 5 bases separating them.

This clonotype was found many times. V and J are TRBV20-1 and TRBJ2-5; 8 nucleotides agree with TRBD2. Trimming took 3 bases from V and 1 from J; bases not matched to a gene: 4. The CDR3 runs to 14 residues. Germline V gives CDR1 DFQATT, CDR2 SNEGSKA (reference sequence). The CDR3 region is CSARGTRSQETQYF. The DNA of the CDR3 is TGCAGTGCTAGGGGGACTAGATCCCAAGAGACCCAGTACTTC.